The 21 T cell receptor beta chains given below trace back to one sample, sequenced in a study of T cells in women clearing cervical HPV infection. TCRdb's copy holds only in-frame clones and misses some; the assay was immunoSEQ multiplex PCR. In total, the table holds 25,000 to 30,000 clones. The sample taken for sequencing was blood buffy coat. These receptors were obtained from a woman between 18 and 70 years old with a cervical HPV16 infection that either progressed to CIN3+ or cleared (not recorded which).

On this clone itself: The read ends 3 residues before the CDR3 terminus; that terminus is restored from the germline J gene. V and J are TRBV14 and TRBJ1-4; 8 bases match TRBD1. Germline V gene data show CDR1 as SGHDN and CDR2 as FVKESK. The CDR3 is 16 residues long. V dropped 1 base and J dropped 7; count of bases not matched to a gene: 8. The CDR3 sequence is CASSQGDRGISEKLFF. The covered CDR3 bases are TGTGCCAGCAGCCAAGGAGACAGGGGTATATCTGAAAAA.

CDR3 residues: CSAFPSGGYYEQYF. CDR3 DNA (partial): TGCAGTGCCTTCCCTAGCGGGGGCTACTACGAG. The chain recombines TRBV20-1 with TRBJ2-7; 10 bases are a match to TRBD2. Read data end 3 residues before the CDR3 end; the end is taken from the germline J gene. Germline CDR1 and CDR2: DFQATT and SNEGSKA (reference sequence). The CDR3 spans 14 residues. Trimming cost V 6 bases and J 3 bases; bases outside gene matches: 8.

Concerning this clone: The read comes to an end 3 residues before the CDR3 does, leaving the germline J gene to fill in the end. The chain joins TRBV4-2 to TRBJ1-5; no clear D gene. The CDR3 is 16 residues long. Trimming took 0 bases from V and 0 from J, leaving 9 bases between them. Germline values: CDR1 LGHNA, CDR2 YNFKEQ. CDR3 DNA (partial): TGTGCCAGCAGCCAAGATAGGGCGGGTAGCAATCAGCCC. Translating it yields CASSQDRAGSNQP. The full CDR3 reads CASSQDRAGSNQPQHF.

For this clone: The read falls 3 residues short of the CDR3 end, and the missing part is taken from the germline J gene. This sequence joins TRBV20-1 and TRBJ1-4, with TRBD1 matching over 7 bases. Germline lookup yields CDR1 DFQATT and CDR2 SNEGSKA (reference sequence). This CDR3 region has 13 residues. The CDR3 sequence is CSAKMDRNSPLFF. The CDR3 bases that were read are TGCAGTGCTAAAATGGACAGGAATTCACCA.

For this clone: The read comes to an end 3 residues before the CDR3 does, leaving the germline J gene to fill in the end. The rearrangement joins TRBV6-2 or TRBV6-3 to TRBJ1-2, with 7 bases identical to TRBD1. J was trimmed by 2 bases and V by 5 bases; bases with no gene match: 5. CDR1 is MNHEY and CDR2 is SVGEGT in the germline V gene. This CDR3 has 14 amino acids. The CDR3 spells CASSNPGGNYGYTF. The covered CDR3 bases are TGTGCCAGCAGTAACCCAGGGGGGAACTATGGC.

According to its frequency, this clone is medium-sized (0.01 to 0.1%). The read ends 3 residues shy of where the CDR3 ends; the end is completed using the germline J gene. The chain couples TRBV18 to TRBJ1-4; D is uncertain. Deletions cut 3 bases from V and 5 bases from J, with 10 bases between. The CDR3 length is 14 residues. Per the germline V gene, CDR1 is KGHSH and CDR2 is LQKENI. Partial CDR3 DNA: TGTGCCAGCTCACCCGGGTCCTTAAATGAAAAA. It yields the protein CASSPGSLNEK. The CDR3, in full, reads CASSPGSLNEKLFF.

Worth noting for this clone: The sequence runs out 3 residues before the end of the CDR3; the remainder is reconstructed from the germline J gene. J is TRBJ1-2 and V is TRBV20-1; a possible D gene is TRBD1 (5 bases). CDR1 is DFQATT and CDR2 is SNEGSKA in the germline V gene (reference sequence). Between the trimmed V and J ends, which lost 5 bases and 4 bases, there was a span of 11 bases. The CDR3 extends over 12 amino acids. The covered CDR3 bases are TGCAGTGCTGCGAGGGGCAGCTATGGC. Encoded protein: CSAARGSYG. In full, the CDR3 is CSAARGSYGYTF.

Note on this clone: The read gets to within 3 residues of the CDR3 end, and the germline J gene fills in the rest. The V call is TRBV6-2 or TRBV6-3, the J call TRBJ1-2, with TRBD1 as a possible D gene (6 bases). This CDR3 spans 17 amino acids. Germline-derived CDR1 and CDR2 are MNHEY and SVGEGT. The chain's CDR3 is CASSTGTSGGLTDTYTF. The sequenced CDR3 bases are TGTGCCAGCAGTACTGGAACTAGCGGGGGGCTCACAGATACC.

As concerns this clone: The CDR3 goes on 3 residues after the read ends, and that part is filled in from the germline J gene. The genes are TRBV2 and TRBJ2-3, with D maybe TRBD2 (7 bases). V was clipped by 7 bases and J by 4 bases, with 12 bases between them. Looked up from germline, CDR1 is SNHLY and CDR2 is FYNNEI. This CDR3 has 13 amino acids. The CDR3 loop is CASNGGAADTQYF. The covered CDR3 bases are TGTGCCAGCAATGGGGGGGCGGCAGATACG.

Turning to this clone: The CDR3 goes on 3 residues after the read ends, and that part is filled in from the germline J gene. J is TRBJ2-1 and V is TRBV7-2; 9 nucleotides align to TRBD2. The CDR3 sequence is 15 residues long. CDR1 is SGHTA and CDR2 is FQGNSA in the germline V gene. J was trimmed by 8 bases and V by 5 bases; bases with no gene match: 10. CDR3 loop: CASSSPLSGGDEQFF. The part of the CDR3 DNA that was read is TGTGCCAGCAGCAGCCCCCTTAGCGGGGGCGATGAG. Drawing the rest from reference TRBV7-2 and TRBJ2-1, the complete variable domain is GAGVSQSPSNKVTEKGKDVELRCDPISGHTALYWYRQSLGQGLEFLIYFQGNSAPDKSGLPSDRFSAERTGGSVSTLTIQRTQQEDSAVYLCASSSPLSGGDEQFFGPGTRLTVL.

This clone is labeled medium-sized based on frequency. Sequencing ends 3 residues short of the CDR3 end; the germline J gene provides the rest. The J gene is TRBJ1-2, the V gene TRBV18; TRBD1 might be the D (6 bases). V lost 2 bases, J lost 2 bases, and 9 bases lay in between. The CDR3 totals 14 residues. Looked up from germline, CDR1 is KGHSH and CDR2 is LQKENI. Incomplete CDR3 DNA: TGTGCCAGCTCACCAGGGGGCGCAAACTATGGC. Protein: CASSPGGANYG. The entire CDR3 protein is CASSPGGANYGYTF.

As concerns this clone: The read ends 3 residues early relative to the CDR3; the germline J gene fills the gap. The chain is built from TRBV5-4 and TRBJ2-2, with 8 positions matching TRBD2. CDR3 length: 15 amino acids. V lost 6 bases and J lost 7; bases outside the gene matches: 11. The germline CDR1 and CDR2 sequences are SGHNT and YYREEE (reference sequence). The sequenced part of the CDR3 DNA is TGTGCCAGCACTCCGGACCGGGGGGGCGGCGGGGAG. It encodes CASTPDRGGGGE. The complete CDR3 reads CASTPDRGGGGELFF.

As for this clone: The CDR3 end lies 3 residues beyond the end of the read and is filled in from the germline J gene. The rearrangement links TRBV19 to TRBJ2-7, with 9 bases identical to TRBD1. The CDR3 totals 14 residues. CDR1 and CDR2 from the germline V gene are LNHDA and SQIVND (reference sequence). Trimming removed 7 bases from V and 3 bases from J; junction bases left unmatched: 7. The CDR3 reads CASITGTGIYEQYF. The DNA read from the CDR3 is TGTGCCAGTATTACCGGGACAGGGATCTACGAG. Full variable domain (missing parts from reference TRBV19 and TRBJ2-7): DGGITQSPKYLFRKEGQNVTLSCEQNLNHDAMYWYRQDPGQGLRLIYYSQIVNDFQKGDIAEGYSVSREKKESFPLTVTSAQKNPTAFYLCASITGTGIYEQYFGPGTRLTVT.

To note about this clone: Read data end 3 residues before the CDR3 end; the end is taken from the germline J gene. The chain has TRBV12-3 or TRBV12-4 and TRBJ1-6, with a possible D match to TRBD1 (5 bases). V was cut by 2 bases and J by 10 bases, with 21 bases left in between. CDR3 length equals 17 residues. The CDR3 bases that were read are TGTGCCAGCAGTTTATGGGTCGTAGGGACTCGTAGCTCACCC. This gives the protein CASSLWVVGTRSSP. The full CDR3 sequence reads CASSLWVVGTRSSPLHF.

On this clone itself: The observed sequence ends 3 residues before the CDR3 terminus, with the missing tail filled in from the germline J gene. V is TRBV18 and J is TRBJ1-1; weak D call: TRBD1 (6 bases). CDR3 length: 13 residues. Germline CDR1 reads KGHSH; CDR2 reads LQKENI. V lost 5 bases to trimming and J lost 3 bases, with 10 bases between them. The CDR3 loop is CASSWTEDTEAFF. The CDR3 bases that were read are TGTGCCAGCTCATGGACAGAGGACACTGAA. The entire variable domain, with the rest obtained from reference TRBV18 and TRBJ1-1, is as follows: NAGVMQNPRHLVRRRGQEARLRCSPMKGHSHVYWYRQLPEEGLKFMVYLQKENIIDESGMPKERFSAEFPKEGPSILRIQQVVRGDSAAYFCASSWTEDTEAFFGQGTRLTVV.

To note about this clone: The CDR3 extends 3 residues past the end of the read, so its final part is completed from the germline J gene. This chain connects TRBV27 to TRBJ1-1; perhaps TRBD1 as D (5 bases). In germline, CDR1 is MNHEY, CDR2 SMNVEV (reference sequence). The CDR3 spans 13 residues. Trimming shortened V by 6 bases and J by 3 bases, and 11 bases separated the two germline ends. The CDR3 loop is CASSLTDYTEAFF. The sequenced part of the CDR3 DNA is TGTGCCAGCAGCCTGACAGACTACACTGAA.

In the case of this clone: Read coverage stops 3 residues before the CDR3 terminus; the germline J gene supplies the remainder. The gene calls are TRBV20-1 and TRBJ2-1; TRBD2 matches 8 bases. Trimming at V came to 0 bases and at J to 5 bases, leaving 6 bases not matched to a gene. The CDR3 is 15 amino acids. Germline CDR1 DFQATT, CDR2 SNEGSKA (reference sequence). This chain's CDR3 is CSARDFGGGNNEQFF. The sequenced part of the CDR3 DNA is TGCAGTGCTAGAGATTTCGGGGGGGGCAACAATGAG.

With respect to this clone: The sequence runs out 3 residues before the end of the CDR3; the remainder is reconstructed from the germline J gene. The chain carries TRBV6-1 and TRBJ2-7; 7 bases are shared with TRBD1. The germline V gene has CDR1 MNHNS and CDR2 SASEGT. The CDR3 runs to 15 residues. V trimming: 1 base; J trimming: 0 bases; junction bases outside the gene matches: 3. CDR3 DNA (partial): TGTGCCAGCAGTGAAGAGGGGGCGGACTCCTACGAG. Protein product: CASSEEGADSYE. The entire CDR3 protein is CASSEEGADSYEQYF.

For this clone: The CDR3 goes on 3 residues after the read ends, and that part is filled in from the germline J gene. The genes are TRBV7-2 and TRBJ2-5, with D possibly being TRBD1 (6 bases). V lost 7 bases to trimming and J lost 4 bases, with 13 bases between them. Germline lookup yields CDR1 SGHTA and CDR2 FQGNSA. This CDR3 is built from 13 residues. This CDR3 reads CASNPRTAETQYF. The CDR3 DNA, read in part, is TGTGCCAGCAATCCCAGGACAGCAGAGACC. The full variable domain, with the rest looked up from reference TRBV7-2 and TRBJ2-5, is GAGVSQSPSNKVTEKGKDVELRCDPISGHTALYWYRQSLGQGLEFLIYFQGNSAPDKSGLPSDRFSAERTGGSVSTLTIQRTQQEDSAVYLCASNPRTAETQYFGPGTRLLVL.

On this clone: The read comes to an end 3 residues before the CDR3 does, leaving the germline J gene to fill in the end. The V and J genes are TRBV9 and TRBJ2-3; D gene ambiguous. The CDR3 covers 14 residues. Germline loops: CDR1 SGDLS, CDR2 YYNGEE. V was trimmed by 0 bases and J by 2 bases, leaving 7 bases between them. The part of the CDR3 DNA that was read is TGTGCCAGCAGCGTAGGAGGCTTCACAGATACG. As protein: CASSVGGFTDT. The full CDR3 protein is CASSVGGFTDTQYF.

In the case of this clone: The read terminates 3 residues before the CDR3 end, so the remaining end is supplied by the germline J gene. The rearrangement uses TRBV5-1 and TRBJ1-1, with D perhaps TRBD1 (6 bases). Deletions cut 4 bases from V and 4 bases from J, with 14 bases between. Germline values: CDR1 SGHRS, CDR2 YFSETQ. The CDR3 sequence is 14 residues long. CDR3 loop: CASSRAGTSTEAFF. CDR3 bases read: TGCGCCAGCAGCCGGGCCGGGACATCCACTGAA.